Listed here are 12 T cell receptor beta chains from one sample, sequenced in a study of blood T cell repertoires in COVID-19. The data were produced by immunoSEQ multiplex PCR, yet TCRdb's version contains in-frame clones alone and is incomplete. The table records roughly 400,000 clones, 70% to 90% of them present only once. The sample taken for sequencing was PBMCs or T cells enriched from blood (not recorded which). These TCRs come from a woman aged 18 to 35 who had been exposed to COVID-19.

V and J are TRBV29-1 and TRBJ1-1; D gene ambiguous. With 4 bases removed from V and 0 bases from J, the gap between germline ends came to 9 bases. CDR3 length: 13 amino acids. Germline V lookup: CDR1 SQVTM, CDR2 ANQGSEA. The CDR3 DNA reads as TGCAGCGTTGGAAGGCGGTTGAACACTGAAGCTTTCTTT. This encodes CSVGRRLNTEAFF. Together with reference TRBV29-1 and TRBJ1-1, the CDR3 gives the full variable domain: SAVISQKPSRDICQRGTSLTIQCQVDSQVTMMFWYRQQPGQSLTLIATANQGSEATYESGFVIDKFPISRPNLTFSTLTVSNMSPEDSSIYLCSVGRRLNTEAFFGQGTRLTVV.

This chain uses TRBV7-2 with TRBJ2-7, with 8 bases aligning to TRBD1. V gave up 5 bases and J gave up 3 bases; unmatched junction bases: 6. Germline assignment: CDR1 SGHTA and CDR2 FQGNSA. The length of the CDR3 is 14 residues. DNA for the CDR3: TGTGCCAGCAGCAGGACAGGGATGGGCTACGAGCAGTACTTC. Amino acid sequence: CASSRTGMGYEQYF.

This chain links TRBV28 with TRBJ1-2; 10 bases agree with TRBD1. Germline CDR1 MDHEN, CDR2 SYDVKM. Trimming took 5 bases from V and 8 from J; bases not matched to a gene: 14. This CDR3 is 16 amino acids long. This CDR3 reads CASSPSLTGGAWGYTF. The CDR3 region has the DNA TGTGCCAGCAGTCCTTCCCTGACAGGGGGCGCTTGGGGCTACACCTTC.

This chain joins TRBV21-1 and TRBJ1-2. TRBV21-1 is an annotated pseudogene. CDR3 length: 14 residues. CDR3 bases: TGTGCCAGCAGCAAAGTGGAGGCAGCCTATGGCTACACCTTC. Its translation: CASSKVEAAYGYTF.

The rearrangement links TRBV2 to TRBJ2-7; 9 positions agree with TRBD1. Germline CDR1 is SNHLY and CDR2 is FYNNEI. J lost 2 bases, V lost 6 bases, and 14 bases had no gene match. CDR3 size: 17 residues. CDR3 protein: CASRAGTGQFEPYEQYF. Here the CDR3 DNA reads TGTGCCAGCAGGGCCGGGACAGGGCAATTTGAGCCCTACGAGCAGTACTTC.

The gene calls are TRBV7-3 and TRBJ1-1; D ambiguous. The CDR3 length is 13 residues. CDR1 is SGHTA, CDR2 FQGTGA, per germline. V gave up 5 bases and J gave up 2 bases, with 9 bases separating them. CDR3 region: CASSPGSNTEAFF. DNA for the CDR3: TGTGCCAGCAGCCCTGGGAGTAACACTGAAGCTTTCTTT.

The chain recombines TRBV11-1 with TRBJ2-7, with a weak D call TRBD2 (6 bases). The germline V gene encodes CDR1 SGHAT and CDR2 FQDESV (reference sequence). V shed 6 bases and J shed 4 bases, with 16 bases lying between them. The CDR3 loop spans 14 amino acids. The CDR3 sequence is CASSQAGLSYEQYF. In DNA, the CDR3 is TGTGCCAGCAGTCAGGCGGGACTTAGTTACGAGCAGTACTTC.

This chain uses TRBV27 with TRBJ1-5; 12 nucleotides agree with TRBD1. The CDR3 spans 14 residues. Germline V lookup: CDR1 MNHEY, CDR2 SMNVEV (reference sequence). V was pared by 5 bases and J by 7 bases, with 3 bases of the junction left unmatched. The CDR3 DNA is TGTGCCAGCAGTCCCGGGACAGGGGGCCAGCCCCAGCATTTT. Protein sequence: CASSPGTGGQPQHF.

This clone was observed a few times. V usage is TRBV4-1 and J usage is TRBJ2-7, with 9 bases lining up with TRBD1. J lost 7 bases, V lost 3 bases, and 10 bases had no gene match. From germline, CDR1 is MGHRA and CDR2 YSYEKL. The CDR3 is made up of 15 amino acids. The CDR3 protein is CASSHLGQGTTEQYF. The CDR3 DNA follows: TGCGCCAGCAGCCATCTGGGACAGGGAACGACTGAGCAGTACTTC.

The chain links TRBV29-1 to TRBJ1-1, with 10 bases lining up with TRBD1. Germline values: CDR1 SQVTM, CDR2 ANQGSEA. The CDR3 covers 15 residues. V shed 3 bases and J 1 base; nucleotides not matched to a gene: 5. CDR3 sequence (DNA): TGCAGCGTTGATCGCCGGGACAGGGGGAACACTGAAGCTTTCTTT. Translation gives CSVDRRDRGNTEAFF.

V is TRBV15 and J is TRBJ1-2; 7 nucleotides agree with TRBD1. The germline gives CDR1 LNHNV, CDR2 YYDKDF (reference sequence). The CDR3 covers 15 residues. V dropped 5 bases and J dropped 4; count of bases not matched to a gene: 10. The CDR3 spells CATSSRAGGSYGYTF. Here the CDR3 DNA reads TGTGCCACCAGCTCTAGGGCAGGGGGAAGCTATGGCTACACCTTC.

This chain connects TRBV7-8 to TRBJ1-4; 7 nucleotides align to TRBD1. V shed 4 bases and J 3 bases; nucleotides not matched to a gene: 5. This CDR3 comprises 15 residues. CDR1 is SGHVS and CDR2 is FQNEAQ in the germline V gene. The CDR3 nucleotides are TGTGCCAGCAGCTACGACAGGGCCGCTAATGAAAAACTGTTTTTT. It yields the protein CASSYDRAANEKLFF.